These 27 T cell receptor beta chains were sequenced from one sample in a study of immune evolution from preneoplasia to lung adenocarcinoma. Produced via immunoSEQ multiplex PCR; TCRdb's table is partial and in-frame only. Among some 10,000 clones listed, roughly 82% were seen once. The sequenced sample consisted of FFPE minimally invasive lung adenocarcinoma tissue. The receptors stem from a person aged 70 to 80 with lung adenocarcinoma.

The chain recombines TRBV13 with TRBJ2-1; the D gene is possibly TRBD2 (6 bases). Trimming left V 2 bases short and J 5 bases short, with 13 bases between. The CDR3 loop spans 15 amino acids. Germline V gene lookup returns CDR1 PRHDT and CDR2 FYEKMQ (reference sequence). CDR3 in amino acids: CASSLIKRVHNEQFF. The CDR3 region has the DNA TGTGCCAGCAGCTTAATCAAGCGGGTTCACAATGAGCAGTTCTTC.

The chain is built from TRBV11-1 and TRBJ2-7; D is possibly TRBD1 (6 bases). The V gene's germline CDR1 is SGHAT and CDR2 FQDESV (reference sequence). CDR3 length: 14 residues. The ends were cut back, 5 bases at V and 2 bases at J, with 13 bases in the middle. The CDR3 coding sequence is TGTGCCAGCAGCGACCCGTCAGGGGCCTACGAGCAGTACTTC. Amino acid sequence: CASSDPSGAYEQYF.

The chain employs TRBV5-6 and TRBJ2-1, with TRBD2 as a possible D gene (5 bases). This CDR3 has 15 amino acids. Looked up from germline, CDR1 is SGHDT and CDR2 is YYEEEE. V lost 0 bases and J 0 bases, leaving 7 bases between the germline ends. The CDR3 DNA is TGTGCCAGCAGCTTGGGAGCGGTCTCCTACAATGAGCAGTTCTTC. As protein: CASSLGAVSYNEQFF. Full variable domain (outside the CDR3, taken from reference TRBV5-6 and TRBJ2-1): DAGVTQSPTHLIKTRGQQVTLRCSPKSGHDTVSWYQQALGQGPQFIFQYYEEEERQRGNFPDRFSGHQFPNYSSELNVNALLLGDSALYLCASSLGAVSYNEQFFGPGTRLTVL.

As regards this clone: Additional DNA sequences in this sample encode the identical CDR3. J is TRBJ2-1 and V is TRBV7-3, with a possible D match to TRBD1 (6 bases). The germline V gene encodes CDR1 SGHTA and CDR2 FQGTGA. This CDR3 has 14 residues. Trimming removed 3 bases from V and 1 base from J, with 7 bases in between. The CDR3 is CASSFGQSYNEQFF. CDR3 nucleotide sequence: TGTGCCAGCAGCTTCGGACAGTCCTACAATGAGCAGTTCTTC.

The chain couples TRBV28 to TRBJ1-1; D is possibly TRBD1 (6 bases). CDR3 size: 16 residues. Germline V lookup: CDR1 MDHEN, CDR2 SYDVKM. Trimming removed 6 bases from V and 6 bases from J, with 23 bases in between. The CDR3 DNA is TGTGCCAGCAGCGTCCTAACTGGGGGGGCAAGAGCTGAAGCTTTCTTT. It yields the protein CASSVLTGGARAEAFF.

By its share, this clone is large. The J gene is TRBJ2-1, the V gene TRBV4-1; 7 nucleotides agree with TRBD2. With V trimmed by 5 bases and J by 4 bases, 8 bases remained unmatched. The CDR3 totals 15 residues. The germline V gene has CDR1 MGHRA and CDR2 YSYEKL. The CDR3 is CASSFQRDLYNEQFF. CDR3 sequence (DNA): TGCGCCAGCAGCTTCCAGCGGGACCTTTACAATGAGCAGTTCTTC.

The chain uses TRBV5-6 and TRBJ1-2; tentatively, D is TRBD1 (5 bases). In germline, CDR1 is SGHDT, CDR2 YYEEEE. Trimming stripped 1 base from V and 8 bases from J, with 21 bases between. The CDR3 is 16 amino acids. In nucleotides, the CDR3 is TGTGCCAGCAGCTTGTTGTCGGGGGTTAGGGGCTACGGCTACACCTTC. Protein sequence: CASSLLSGVRGYGYTF.

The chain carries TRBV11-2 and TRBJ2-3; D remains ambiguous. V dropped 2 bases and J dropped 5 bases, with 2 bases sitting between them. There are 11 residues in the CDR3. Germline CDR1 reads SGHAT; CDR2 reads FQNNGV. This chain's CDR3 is CASSLLDTQYF. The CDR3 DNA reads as TGTGCCAGCAGCTTACTAGATACGCAGTATTTT.

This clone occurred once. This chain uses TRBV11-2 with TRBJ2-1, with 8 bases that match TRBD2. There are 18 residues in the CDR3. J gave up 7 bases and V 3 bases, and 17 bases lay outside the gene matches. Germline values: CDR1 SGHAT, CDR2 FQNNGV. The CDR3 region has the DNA TGTGCCAGCAGCTTGACCCGGAGCCGGGGGGGCCAAGCGAATGAGCAGTTCTTC. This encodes CASSLTRSRGGQANEQFF.

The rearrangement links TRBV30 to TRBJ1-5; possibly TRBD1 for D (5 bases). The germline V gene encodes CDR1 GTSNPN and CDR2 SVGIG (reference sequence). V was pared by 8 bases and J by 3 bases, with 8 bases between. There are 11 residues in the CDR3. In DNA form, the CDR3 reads TGTGCCGGGGGGATCAATCAGCCCCAGCATTTT. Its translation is CAGGINQPQHF.

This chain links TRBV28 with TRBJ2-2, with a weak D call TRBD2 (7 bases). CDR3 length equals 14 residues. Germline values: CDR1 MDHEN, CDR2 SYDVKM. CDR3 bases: TGTGTTATCCGGGGGGCGGGTAGAACCGGGGAGCTGTTTTTT. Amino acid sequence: CVIRGAGRTGELFF.

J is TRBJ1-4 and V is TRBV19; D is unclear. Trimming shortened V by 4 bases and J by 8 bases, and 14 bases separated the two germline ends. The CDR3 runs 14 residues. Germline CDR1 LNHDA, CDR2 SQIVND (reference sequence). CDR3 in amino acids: CASSRSLTGEKLFF. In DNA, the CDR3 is TGTGCCAGTAGTAGATCCTTGACGGGGGAAAAACTGTTTTTT.

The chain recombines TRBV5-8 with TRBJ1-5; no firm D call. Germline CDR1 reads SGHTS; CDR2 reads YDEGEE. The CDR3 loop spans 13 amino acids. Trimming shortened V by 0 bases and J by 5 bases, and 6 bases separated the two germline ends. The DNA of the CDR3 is TGTGCCAGCAGCTTGGGGAGGGATCAGCCCCAGCATTTT. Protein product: CASSLGRDQPQHF.

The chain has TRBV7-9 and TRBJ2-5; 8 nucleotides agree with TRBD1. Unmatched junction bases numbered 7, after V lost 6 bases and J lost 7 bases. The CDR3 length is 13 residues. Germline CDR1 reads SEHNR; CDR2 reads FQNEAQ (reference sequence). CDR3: CASRQGTGGTQYF. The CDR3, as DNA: TGTGCCAGCAGACAAGGGACAGGAGGGACCCAGTACTTC.

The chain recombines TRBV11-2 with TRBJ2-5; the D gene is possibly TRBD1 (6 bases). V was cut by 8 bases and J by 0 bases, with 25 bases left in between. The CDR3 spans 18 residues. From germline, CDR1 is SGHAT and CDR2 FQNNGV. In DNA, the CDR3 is TGTGCCAGCTCTCCCCGAAGTAGGGGGTTGAGATACCAAGAGACCCAGTACTTC. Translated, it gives CASSPRSRGLRYQETQYF.

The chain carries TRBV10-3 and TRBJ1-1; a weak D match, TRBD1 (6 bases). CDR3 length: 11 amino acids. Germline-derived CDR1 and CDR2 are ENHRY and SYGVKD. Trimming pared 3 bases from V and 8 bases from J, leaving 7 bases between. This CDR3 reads CAISDTGEAFF. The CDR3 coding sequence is TGTGCCATCAGTGACACAGGGGAAGCTTTCTTT.

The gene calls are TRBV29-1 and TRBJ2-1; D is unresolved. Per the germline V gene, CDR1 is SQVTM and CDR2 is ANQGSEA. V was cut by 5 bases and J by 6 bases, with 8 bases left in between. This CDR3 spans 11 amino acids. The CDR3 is CSVSRSNEQFF. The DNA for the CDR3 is TGCAGCGTTTCGCGTTCCAATGAGCAGTTCTTC.

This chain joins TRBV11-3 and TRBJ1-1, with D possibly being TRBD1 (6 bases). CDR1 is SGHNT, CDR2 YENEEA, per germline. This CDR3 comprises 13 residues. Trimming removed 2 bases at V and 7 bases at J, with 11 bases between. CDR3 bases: TGTGCCAGCAGCTTAATACAGGGTGGTGAAGCTTTCTTT. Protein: CASSLIQGGEAFF.

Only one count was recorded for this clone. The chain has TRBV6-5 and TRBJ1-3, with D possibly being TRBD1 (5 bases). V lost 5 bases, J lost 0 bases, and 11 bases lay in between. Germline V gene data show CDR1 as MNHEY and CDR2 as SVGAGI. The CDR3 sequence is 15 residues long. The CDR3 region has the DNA TGTGCCAGCAGTGTCTCCGGGACCTCTGGAAACACCATATATTTT. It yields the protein CASSVSGTSGNTIYF.

The CDR3, as DNA: TGTGCCAGCAATTCAGGGAACCAAGAGACCCAGTACTTC. Amino acids: CASNSGNQETQYF. V is TRBV6-1 and J is TRBJ2-5; D might be TRBD1 (5 bases). The V and J ends lost 7 bases and 0 bases respectively, with 9 bases between them. The CDR3 sequence is 13 residues long. Looked up from germline, CDR1 is MNHNS and CDR2 is SASEGT.

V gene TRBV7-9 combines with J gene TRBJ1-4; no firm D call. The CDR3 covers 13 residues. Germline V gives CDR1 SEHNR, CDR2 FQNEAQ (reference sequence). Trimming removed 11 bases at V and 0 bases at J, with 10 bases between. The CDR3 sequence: CAGTGTTNEKLFF. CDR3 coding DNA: TGTGCCGGAACTGGAACAACTAATGAAAAACTGTTTTTT. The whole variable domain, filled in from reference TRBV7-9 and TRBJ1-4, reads DTGVSQNPRHKITKRGQNVTFRCDPISEHNRLYWYRQTLGQGPEFLTYFQNEAQLEKSRLLSDRFSAERPKGSFSTLEIQRTEQGDSAMYLCAGTGTTNEKLFFGSGTQLSVL.

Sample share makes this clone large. The CDR3 DNA sequence: TGTGCCAGCAGTCCCCTGGGACAGGGAAATTCACCCCTCCACTTT. It yields the protein CASSPLGQGNSPLHF. The rearrangement uses TRBV28 and TRBJ1-6; 9 nucleotides line up with TRBD1. The V segment lost 5 bases and the J segment 7 bases; nucleotides outside the gene matches: 6. Germline V gene lookup returns CDR1 MDHEN and CDR2 SYDVKM. The CDR3 loop spans 15 amino acids.

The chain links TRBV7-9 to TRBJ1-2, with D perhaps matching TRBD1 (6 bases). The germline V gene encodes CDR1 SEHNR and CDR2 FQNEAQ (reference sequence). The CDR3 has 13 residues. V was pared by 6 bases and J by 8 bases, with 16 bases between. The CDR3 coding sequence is TGTGCCAGCAGATCACAGGGAGAAGGGGGCTACACCTTC. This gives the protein CASRSQGEGGYTF. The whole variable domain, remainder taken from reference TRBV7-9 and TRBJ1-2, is DTGVSQNPRHKITKRGQNVTFRCDPISEHNRLYWYRQTLGQGPEFLTYFQNEAQLEKSRLLSDRFSAERPKGSFSTLEIQRTEQGDSAMYLCASRSQGEGGYTFGSGTRLTVV.

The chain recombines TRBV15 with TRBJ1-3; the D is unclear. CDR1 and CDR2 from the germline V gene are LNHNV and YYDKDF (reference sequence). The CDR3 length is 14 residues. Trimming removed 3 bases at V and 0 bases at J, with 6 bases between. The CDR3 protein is CATSRPASGNTIYF. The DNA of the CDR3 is TGTGCCACCAGCAGGCCTGCCTCTGGAAACACCATATATTTT.

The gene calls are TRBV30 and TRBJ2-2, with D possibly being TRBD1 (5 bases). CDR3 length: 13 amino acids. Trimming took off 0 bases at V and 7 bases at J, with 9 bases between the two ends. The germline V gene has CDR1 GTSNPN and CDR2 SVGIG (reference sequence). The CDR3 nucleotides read TGTGCCTGGAGTGTAGACAGTGGCGGGGAGCTGTTTTTT. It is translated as CAWSVDSGGELFF. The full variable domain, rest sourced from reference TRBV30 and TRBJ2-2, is SQTIHQWPATLVQPVGSPLSLECTVEGTSNPNLYWYRQAAGRGLQLLFYSVGIGQISSEVPQNLSASRPQDRQFILSSKKLLLSDSGFYLCAWSVDSGGELFFGEGSRLTVL.

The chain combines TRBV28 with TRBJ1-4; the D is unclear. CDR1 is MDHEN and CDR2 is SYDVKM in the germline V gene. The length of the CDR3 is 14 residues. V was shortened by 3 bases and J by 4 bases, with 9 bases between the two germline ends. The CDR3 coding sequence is TGTGCCAGCAGTTTTATCAGTTATAATGAAAAACTGTTTTTT. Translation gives CASSFISYNEKLFF.

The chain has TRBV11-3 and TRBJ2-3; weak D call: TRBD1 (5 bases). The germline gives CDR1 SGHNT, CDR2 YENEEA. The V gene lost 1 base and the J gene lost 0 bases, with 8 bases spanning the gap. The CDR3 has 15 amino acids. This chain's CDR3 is CASSLVGRSTDTQYF. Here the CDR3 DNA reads TGTGCCAGCAGCTTAGTGGGGCGGAGCACAGATACGCAGTATTTT. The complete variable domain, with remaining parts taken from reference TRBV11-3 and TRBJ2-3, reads EAGVVQSPRYKIIEKKQPVAFWCNPISGHNTLYWYLQNLGQGPELLIRYENEEAVDDSQLPKDRFSAERLKGVDSTLKIQPAELGDSAVYLCASSLVGRSTDTQYFGPGTRLTVL.